This T cell receptor (beta chain) was documented in a study of shared clonotypes between healthy human individuals. TCRdb's table, derived via immunoSEQ multiplex PCR, lists solely in-frame clones and lacks some. The sample has millions of clones; 90% to 95% are singletons. Study-wide points: Estimated clonotype richness was generally higher in naive than memory subsets.

In the CD4+ fraction, cells were divided into CD45RA+ naive and CD45RA-negative memory subsets. Concerning this clone: The antigen remains unidentified.

Trimming cost V 2 bases and J 9 bases, with 17 bases left between them. CDR3 length: 15 residues. CDR1 and CDR2 (germline): KGHSH, LQKENI. This chain joins TRBV18 and TRBJ2-1; perhaps TRBD2 as D (7 bases). Sequenced: naive CD4+ T cells sorted from blood. Subset here: CD45RA+ positively selected. This clonotype was obtained from a man aged 18 to 29 in good health. The CDR3 region is CASSPAEGGASEQFF. As DNA, the CDR3 is TGTGCCAGCTCACCAGCTGAGGGGGGGGCCTCTGAGCAGTTCTTC.